This TCR beta chain appears in the sequencing data of a study of T cell responses to AZD1222 COVID-19 vaccine. Generated by immunoSEQ multiplex PCR, the TCRdb table keeps only in-frame clones and is missing some. The sample shows approximately 96,000 clones, about 86% of them seen only once. The V gene's germline CDR1 is MDHEN and CDR2 SYDVKM. The CDR3 has 14 residues. The ends were cut back, 3 bases at V and 8 bases at J, with 13 bases in the middle. On this clone itself: Its antigen is as yet unknown.

Regarding the study as a whole: There were repertoire samples only from the period after the peak T cell response. Spike-specific TCR breadth and depth went up after people got two AZD1222 doses.

The starting material was peripheral blood, obtained 28 days after the second AZD1222 dose. This clonotype was sampled from an adult who received the AZD1222 COVID-19 vaccine. The V call is TRBV28, the J call TRBJ1-4; D ambiguous. The CDR3 region is CASSLPGLEEKLFF. CDR3 nucleotides: TGTGCCAGCAGTTTGCCCGGATTGGAGGAAAAACTGTTTTTT.